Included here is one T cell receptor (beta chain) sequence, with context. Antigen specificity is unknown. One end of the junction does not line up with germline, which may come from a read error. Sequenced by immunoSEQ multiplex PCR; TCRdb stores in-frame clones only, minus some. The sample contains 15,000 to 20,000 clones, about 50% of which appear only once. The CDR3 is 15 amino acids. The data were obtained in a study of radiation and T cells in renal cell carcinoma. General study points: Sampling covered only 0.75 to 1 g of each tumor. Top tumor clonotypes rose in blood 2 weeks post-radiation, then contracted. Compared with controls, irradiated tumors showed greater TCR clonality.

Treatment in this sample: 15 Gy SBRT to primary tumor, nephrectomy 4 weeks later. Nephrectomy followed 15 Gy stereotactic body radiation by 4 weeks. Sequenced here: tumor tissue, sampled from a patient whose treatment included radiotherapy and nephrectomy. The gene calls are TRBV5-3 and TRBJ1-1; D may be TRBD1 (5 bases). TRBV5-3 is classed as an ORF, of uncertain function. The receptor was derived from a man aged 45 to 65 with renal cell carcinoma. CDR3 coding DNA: TGTGCCAGCAGCTTGGGCAGGGTCGAGAACACTGAAGCTTTCTTT. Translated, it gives CASSLGRVENTEAFF.